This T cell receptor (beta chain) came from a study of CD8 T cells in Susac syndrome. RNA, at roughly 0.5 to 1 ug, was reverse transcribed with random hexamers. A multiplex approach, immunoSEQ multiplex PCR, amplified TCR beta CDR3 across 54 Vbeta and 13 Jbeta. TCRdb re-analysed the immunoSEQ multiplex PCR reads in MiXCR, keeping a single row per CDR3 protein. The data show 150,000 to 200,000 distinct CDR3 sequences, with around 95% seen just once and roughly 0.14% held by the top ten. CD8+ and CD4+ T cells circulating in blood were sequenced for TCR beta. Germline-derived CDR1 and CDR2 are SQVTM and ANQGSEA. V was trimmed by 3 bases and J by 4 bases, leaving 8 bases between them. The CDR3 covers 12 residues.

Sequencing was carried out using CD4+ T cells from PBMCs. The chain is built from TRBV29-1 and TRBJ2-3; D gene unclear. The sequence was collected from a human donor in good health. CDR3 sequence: CSVDGRSDTQYF. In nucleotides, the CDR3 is TGCAGCGTTGACGGTCGCTCAGATACGCAGTATTTT.